This T cell receptor (beta chain) was identified during a study of blood T cell repertoires in COVID-19. Looking at the study overall: In each case, the material was cDNA or gDNA derived from T cells, B-cell-depleted T cells, or PBMCs.

Participants were aged about 18 to 100 years, lived in 24 US areas, and enrolled virtually. Cohort 3 recovered donors had two negative PCRs, clearance, or symptom resolution. Per the original methods: Amplification of reference gene primers provided the estimated nucleated cell counts. Using immunoSEQ multiplex PCR, the repertoire was profiled, and TCRdb retains in-frame clones only, with some absent. The V and J calls and clone size were taken over from that table, and D and trimming were inferred from the DNA. The sample has 200,000 to 250,000 clones, 65% to 90% seen once. Looked up from germline, CDR1 is SGHAT and CDR2 is FQNNGV. The CDR3 contains 15 residues. Trimming shortened V by 5 bases and J by 0 bases, and 11 bases separated the two germline ends.

Sequenced sample: PBMCs or T cells enriched from blood (not recorded which). The V and J genes are TRBV11-2 and TRBJ1-3; D unresolved. The clonotype was recovered from a middle-aged man who had recovered from COVID-19. The CDR3 nucleotides read TGTGCCAGCAGCCAGGACGGGAACTCTGGAAACACCATATATTTT. As protein: CASSQDGNSGNTIYF.